Each of the 7 T cell receptor beta chains below was sequenced from the same sample in a study of T cell repertoires in cytomegalovirus infection. These TCRs' antigens remain unknown. MiXCR, applied by TCRdb to the reads, yields one record per CDR3 protein. The table records about 310,000 distinct CDR3 sequences, roughly 25% of them present only once. The sequenced sample was cultured PBMCs, obtained from culture after CMV antigen stimulation. These receptors were taken from a human donor in good health (CMV status not recorded). Some clones in this sample may be carry-over from other donors' samples.

This clonotype was recorded at least ten times. V gene TRBV11-1 combines with J gene TRBJ2-1; 7 bases fit TRBD2. Germline CDR1 is SGHAT and CDR2 is FQDESV (reference sequence). CDR3 size: 15 residues. Trimming at V came to 4 bases and at J to 7 bases, leaving 10 bases not matched to a gene. The CDR3 bases are TGTGCCAGCAGCTCTCTTGGGACTACCCCGAATGAGCAGTTCTTC. Translated: CASSSLGTTPNEQFF. Using reference TRBV11-1 and TRBJ2-1 for the parts outside the CDR3, the full variable domain is EAEVAQSPRYKITEKSQAVAFWCDPISGHATLYWYRQILGQGPELLVQFQDESVVDDSQLPKDRFSAERLKGVDSTLKIQPAELGDSAMYLCASSSLGTTPNEQFFGPGTRLTVL.

This rearrangement joins TRBV27 to TRBJ2-6; 7 bases align to TRBD2. The V gene's germline CDR1 is MNHEY and CDR2 SMNVEV (reference sequence). Unmatched junction bases numbered 8, after V lost 5 bases and J lost 1 base. This CDR3 spans 17 amino acids. The DNA of the CDR3 is TGTGCCAGCAGTACCCGGGACTACCTATCTGGGGCCAACGTCCTGACTTTC. It encodes CASSTRDYLSGANVLTF.

This clonotype has a handful of counts. The rearrangement joins TRBV7-9 to TRBJ1-1; D is ambiguous. Between the trimmed V and J ends, which lost 0 bases and 4 bases, there was a span of 6 bases. Germline values: CDR1 SEHNR, CDR2 FQNEAQ (reference sequence). The CDR3 runs to 13 residues. In DNA, the CDR3 is TGTGCCAGCAGCTTAGCGGTGGCCACTGAAGCTTTCTTT. Amino acid sequence: CASSLAVATEAFF. Full variable domain (remainder filled in from reference TRBV7-9 and TRBJ1-1): DTGVSQNPRHKITKRGQNVTFRCDPISEHNRLYWYRQTLGQGPEFLTYFQNEAQLEKSRLLSDRFSAERPKGSFSTLEIQRTEQGDSAMYLCASSLAVATEAFFGQGTRLTVV.

The chain combines TRBV10-3 with TRBJ1-2; D is uncertain. The CDR3 has 15 residues. Germline V gene sequence: CDR1 ENHRY, CDR2 SYGVKD. V shed 0 bases and J shed 2 bases, with 10 bases lying between them. CDR3 protein: CAISESSAGNYGYTF. DNA of the CDR3: TGTGCCATCAGTGAGTCTTCGGCGGGGAACTATGGCTACACCTTC.

This clonotype appeared many times. The genes are TRBV7-6 and TRBJ2-1; 13 bases are a match to TRBD2. The V segment lost 5 bases and the J segment 5 bases; nucleotides outside the gene matches: 9. The CDR3 loop spans 17 amino acids. Germline V gene sequence: CDR1 SGHVS, CDR2 FNYEAQ. The CDR3 DNA sequence: TGTGCCAGCAGCGACGGGACTAGCGGGAATCAGAACAATGAGCAGTTCTTC. This sequence encodes CASSDGTSGNQNNEQFF.

A few counts support this clonotype. This chain uses TRBV6-5 with TRBJ1-3; perhaps TRBD1 as D (5 bases). V lost 6 bases and J lost 3, with 21 bases in between. Germline CDR1 and CDR2: MNHEY and SVGAGI. The CDR3 extends over 17 amino acids. CDR3 nucleotide sequence: TGTGCCAGCAGGAGGGTTTCCGGGACCACTTATGGAAACACCATATATTTT. Protein sequence: CASRRVSGTTYGNTIYF.

This clonotype was observed a few times. The chain combines TRBV5-4 with TRBJ2-1, with D uncertain. The germline V and J ends were trimmed by 3 bases and 5 bases, with 9 bases remaining between them. Germline loops: CDR1 SGHNT, CDR2 YYREEE (reference sequence). This CDR3 region has 13 residues. Here the CDR3 DNA reads TGTGCCAGCAGCTCACAGAACGACAATGAGCAGTTCTTC. Amino acid sequence: CASSSQNDNEQFF.